Listed below are T cell receptor beta chains from one sample, sequenced in a study of T-cell memory formation after mild COVID-19. A single record per CDR3 protein comes from TCRdb applying MiXCR to the 5' RACE reads. The repertoire holds about 360,000 distinct CDR3 sequences, with under 15% as singletons. The sample was PBMCs or a T cell subset sorted from them (not recorded which). Every receptor here comes from a man in his late teens or twenties who had mild COVID-19 (a few samples of this study predate the infection). Cell type and time point are not known. CDR3s include the opening cysteine and the closing phenylalanine or tryptophan. Each record gives: J gene, clone size, V gene, D gene, CDR3 protein, CDR3 DNA. The D gene is left open where the match is weak. Some rows mark clone size as missing; the rest say once, few, many or name a class of expanded clone.

TRBJ2-3 few TRBV6-2/TRBV6-3 TRBD2 CASSYPLAGGWDTQYF TGTGCCAGCAGTTATCCCCTAGCGGGGGGATGGGATACGCAGTATTTT
TRBJ2-3 - TRBV12-3/TRBV12-4 - CASSPTPSGTSTDTQYF TGTGCCAGCAGTCCCACCCCCTCAGGTACAAGCACAGATACGCAGTATTTT
TRBJ1-1 - TRBV7-9 TRBD1 CASSPDRGRMNTEAFF TGTGCCAGCAGTCCGGACAGGGGGCGCATGAACACTGAAGCTTTCTTT
TRBJ1-5 - TRBV12-3/TRBV12-4 TRBD1 CASTAQGDSNQPQHF TGTGCCAGCACCGCACAGGGGGATAGCAATCAGCCCCAGCATTTT
TRBJ2-1 once TRBV30 - CAWCGGPSPRGEQFF TGTGCCTGGTGTGGGGGGCCCAGTCCTCGCGGTGAGCAGTTCTTC
TRBJ1-6 - TRBV15 - CATSRGRNSPLHF TGTGCCACCAGCAGAGGAAGGAATTCACCCCTCCACTTT
TRBJ1-5 - TRBV24-1 - CATSDGREGFAPQHF TGTGCCACCAGTGATGGGAGAGAGGGATTTGCGCCCCAGCATTTT
TRBJ1-2 - TRBV7-2 - CASSLNQDYGYTF TGTGCCAGCAGCCTAAATCAGGACTATGGCTACACCTTC
TRBJ1-3 few TRBV15 - CATSRDRSGPLYF TGTGCCACCAGCAGAGATAGATCGGGACCTTTATATTTT
TRBJ2-3 - TRBV20-1 TRBD1 CSARVGQGDTDTQYF TGCAGTGCTAGGGTGGGACAGGGCGACACAGATACGCAGTATTTT
TRBJ1-2 few TRBV5-1 - CASSLSPGYGYTF TGCGCCAGCAGCTTGTCGCCCGGTTATGGCTACACCTTC
TRBJ2-3 - TRBV6-2/TRBV6-3 TRBD2 CASSTGLAGAVNTQYF TGTGCCAGCAGTACTGGACTAGCGGGGGCCGTAAATACGCAGTATTTT